This T cell receptor beta chain appears in the sequencing data of a study of T cells in Graves' hyperthyroidism and ophthalmopathy. Study results and limitations: In the analysis, a 13 V-J model separated ophthalmopathy from stable hyperthyroidism. Ophthalmopathy was predicted by the model a median of about 6.7 months ahead of onset.

The source material, RNA transcripts, was used to amplify TCR beta CDR3 regions. The HTBI primer set served for first-round RT-PCR of the TCR CDR3. TCRdb processed the multiplex PCR reads anew with MiXCR; each CDR3 protein has one entry. The data hold fewer than 650,000 distinct CDR3 sequences, with about 15% observed a single time. Worth noting for this clonotype: Antigen specificity is unknown.

This clonotype was sampled from a woman younger than 45 with Graves' hyperthyroidism that later progressed to Graves' ophthalmopathy. Material for sequencing was blood.

CDR3 DNA: TGTGCCAGCACCTTTCGAGAGAGAACTTTCTTT. This encodes CASTFRERTFF. The chain combines TRBV5-6 with TRBJ1-1; D is ambiguous. Trimming stripped 6 bases from V and 12 bases from J, with 15 bases between. CDR3 length equals 11 residues. CDR1 and CDR2 (germline): SGHDT, YYEEEE.